This is a list of T cell receptor beta chains from one sample in a study of blood T cells in healthy people across ages. Via MiXCR, TCRdb re-called the 5' RACE reads, giving one row per CDR3 protein. In the table there are about 780,000 distinct CDR3 sequences, approximately 67% of which are singletons. Material: blood. The receptors were gathered from a man aged 30-40 years in good health. Both conserved end residues are part of each CDR3. Each record gives: D gene, J gene, clone size, V gene, CDR3 DNA, CDR3 protein. The D gene is left open where the match is weak. Size is omitted from some rows. Given values are once, few, many or a class for expanded clones.

NA TRBJ1-2 few TRBV7-8 TGTGCCAGCAGCTCCCGGGGGCCTAACTATGGCTACACCTTC CASSSRGPNYGYTF
NA TRBJ2-1 NA TRBV6-6 TGTGCCAGCAGTTACTCGAGGTTAGACAATGAGCAGTTCTTC CASSYSRLDNEQFF
NA TRBJ2-7 NA TRBV20-1 TGCAGTGCTACGATGGATAGCTCCTACGAGCAGTACTTC CSATMDSSYEQYF
NA TRBJ1-2 NA TRBV7-9 TGTGCCAGCAGCTTAGAACAGACTGGCTATGGCTACACCTTC CASSLEQTGYGYTF
TRBD2 TRBJ2-7 few TRBV6-5 TGTGCCAGCAGTTCCCCGGGGGGTATGGGCTACGAGCAGTACTTC CASSSPGGMGYEQYF
NA TRBJ2-3 once TRBV25-1 TGTGCCAGCAGCGAACTGGATGGTACGCAGTATTTT CASSELDGTQYF
NA TRBJ1-6 many TRBV13 TGTGCCAGCAGCTTCCAGGGCCCGCGTAATTCACCCCTCCACTTT CASSFQGPRNSPLHF
NA TRBJ2-2 NA TRBV10-3 TGTGCCATCAGTGAGCTAGTCTTCGGTTCAGGGGACACCGGGGAGCTGTTTTTT CAISELVFGSGDTGELFF
TRBD1 TRBJ2-3 NA TRBV6-1 TGTGCCAGCAGAACGAAAACGGGACAGGGACCCCCAGATACGCAGTATTTT CASRTKTGQGPPDTQYF
NA TRBJ1-2 NA TRBV7-9 TGTGCCAGCAGCTTGACAGACAGATATGGCTACACCTTC CASSLTDRYGYTF
NA TRBJ2-5 NA TRBV5-1 TGCGCCAGCAGCCCTTACAGGTTGGAGGAGACCCAGTACTTC CASSPYRLEETQYF
TRBD2 TRBJ2-7 few TRBV7-2 TGTGCCAGCAGCTTAGAAGCGGGGAGAAACTACGAGCAGTACTTC CASSLEAGRNYEQYF
NA TRBJ2-1 NA TRBV12-3/TRBV12-4 TGTGCCAGCAGTTGGACAAGCTCCTACAATGAGCAGTTCTTC CASSWTSSYNEQFF
NA TRBJ1-2 NA TRBV7-2 TGTGCCAGCAGCTTATCGTCGGGGACGGTGAACTATGGCTACACCTTC CASSLSSGTVNYGYTF
NA TRBJ1-5 once TRBV25-1 TGTGCCAGCGGGCAGACAGGTGATTATCAGCCCCAGCATTTT CASGQTGDYQPQHF
TRBD2 TRBJ2-1 NA TRBV12-3/TRBV12-4 TGTGCCAGCAGCCGCGGGAGTGGGTCCTACAATGAGCAGTTCTTC CASSRGSGSYNEQFF
NA TRBJ2-5 few TRBV24-1 TGTGCCACCAGTGGCACAGGGAACACGGTGCAGTACTTC CATSGTGNTVQYF
TRBD1 TRBJ1-2 NA TRBV5-4 TGTGCCAGCAGCTTGACCAACAGGGGAGGCTACACCTTC CASSLTNRGGYTF
TRBD1 TRBJ2-5 NA TRBV29-1 TGCAGCGTTGTTCGTCCGGACAGGCAAGAGACCCAGTACTTC CSVVRPDRQETQYF
NA TRBJ2-5 NA TRBV20-1 TGCAGTGCTACGGGGGACGGGGAGACCCAGTACTTC CSATGDGETQYF
NA TRBJ2-5 NA TRBV29-1 TGCAGCGTTGAGGCCTCCGACTTACAAGAGACCCAGTACTTC CSVEASDLQETQYF
NA TRBJ1-1 NA TRBV5-1 TGCGCCAGCAGCCCGGGACCAGACACTGAAGCTTTCTTT CASSPGPDTEAFF
TRBD1 TRBJ2-3 NA TRBV5-1 TGCGCCAGCAGCACGACCGGGACAGGGAGGCCAGATACGCAGTATTTT CASSTTGTGRPDTQYF
NA TRBJ1-2 NA TRBV28 TGTGCCAGCAGCCCCGGACAGATACTAAAGAATGGCTACACCTTC CASSPGQILKNGYTF
TRBD1 TRBJ2-7 few TRBV12-3/TRBV12-4 TGTGCCAGCAGTTCGACAGGGGGCCCGACCTACGAGCAGTACTTC CASSSTGGPTYEQYF
NA TRBJ2-7 NA TRBV20-1 TGCAGTGCTCCCCTAACAAGGGGCAAGCAGTACTTC CSAPLTRGKQYF
TRBD2 TRBJ2-3 few TRBV10-3 TGTGCCATCAGTGAGTCTTGGAAAGCGGGGAACACAGATACGCAGTATTTT CAISESWKAGNTDTQYF
NA TRBJ2-1 NA TRBV9 TGTGCCGGCAGCGTAGGGTCGCCCCGGAGCAATGAGCAGTTCTTC CAGSVGSPRSNEQFF
TRBD1 TRBJ2-3 NA TRBV28 TGTGCCAGCAGCCCCCGGGACAGCTGGGCAGATACGCAGTATTTT CASSPRDSWADTQYF
TRBD2 TRBJ2-1 NA TRBV10-3 TGCGCCATCAGTGACCCGGCTAGCGGGGGGGCTATCTACAATGAGCAGTTCTTC CAISDPASGGAIYNEQFF
NA TRBJ2-3 NA TRBV3-1 TGTGCCAGCAGCCAAGCCGCGTTAGCTAGTGCAGATACGCAGTATTTT CASSQAALASADTQYF
NA TRBJ2-7 NA TRBV28 TGTGCCAGCAGTTTAGCAACTACCACCATCTACGAGCAGTACTTC CASSLATTTIYEQYF
TRBD1 TRBJ1-2 NA TRBV6-6 TGTGCCAGCACTCCACGGAAGGGGGCTCCTGAAACTCATGGCTACACCTTC CASTPRKGAPETHGYTF
NA TRBJ2-5 once TRBV18 TGTGCCAGCTTACCGAAGACAACGGGGCAAGCAGAGACCCAGTACTTC CASLPKTTGQAETQYF